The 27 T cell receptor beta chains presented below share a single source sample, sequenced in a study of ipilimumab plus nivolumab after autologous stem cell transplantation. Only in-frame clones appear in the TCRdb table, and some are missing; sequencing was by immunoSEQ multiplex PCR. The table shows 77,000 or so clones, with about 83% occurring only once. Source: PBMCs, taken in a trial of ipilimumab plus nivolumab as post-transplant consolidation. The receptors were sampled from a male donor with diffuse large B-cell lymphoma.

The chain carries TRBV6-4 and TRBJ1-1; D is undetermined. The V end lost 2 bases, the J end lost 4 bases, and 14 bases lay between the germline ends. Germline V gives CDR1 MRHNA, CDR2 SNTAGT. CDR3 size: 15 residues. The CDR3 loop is CASSDRVKRCTEAFF. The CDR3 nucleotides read TGTGCCAGCAGTGACAGGGTTAAGAGGTGCACTGAAGCTTTCTTT.

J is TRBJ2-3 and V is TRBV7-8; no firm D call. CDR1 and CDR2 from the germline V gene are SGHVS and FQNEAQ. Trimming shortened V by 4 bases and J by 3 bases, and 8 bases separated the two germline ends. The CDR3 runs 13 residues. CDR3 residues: CASSSHETDTQYF. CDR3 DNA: TGTGCCAGCAGCTCGCATGAGACAGATACGCAGTATTTT. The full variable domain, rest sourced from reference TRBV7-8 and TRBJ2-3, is GAGVSQSPRYKVAKRGQDVALRCDPISGHVSLFWYQQALGQGPEFLTYFQNEAQLDKSGLPSDRFFAERPEGSVSTLKIQRTQQEDSAVYLCASSSHETDTQYFGPGTRLTVL.

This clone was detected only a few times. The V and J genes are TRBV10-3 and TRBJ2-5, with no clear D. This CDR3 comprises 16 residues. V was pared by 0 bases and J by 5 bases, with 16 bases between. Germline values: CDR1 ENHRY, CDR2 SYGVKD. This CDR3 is CAISESTRPPRETQYF. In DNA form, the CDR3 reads TGTGCCATCAGTGAGTCGACTCGACCCCCCAGGGAGACCCAGTACTTC.

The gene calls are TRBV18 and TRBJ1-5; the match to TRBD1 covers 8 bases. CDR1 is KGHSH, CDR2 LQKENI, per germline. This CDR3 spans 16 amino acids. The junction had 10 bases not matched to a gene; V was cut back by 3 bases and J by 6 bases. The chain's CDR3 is CASSPGDRGLGQPQHF. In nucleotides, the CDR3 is TGTGCCAGCTCACCGGGCGACAGGGGATTAGGTCAGCCCCAGCATTTT.

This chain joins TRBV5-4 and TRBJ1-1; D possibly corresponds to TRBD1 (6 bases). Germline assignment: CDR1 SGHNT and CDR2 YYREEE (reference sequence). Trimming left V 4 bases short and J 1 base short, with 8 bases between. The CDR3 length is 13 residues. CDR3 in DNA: TGTGCCAGCAGCAAGGGACAGAACACTGAAGCTTTCTTT. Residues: CASSKGQNTEAFF.

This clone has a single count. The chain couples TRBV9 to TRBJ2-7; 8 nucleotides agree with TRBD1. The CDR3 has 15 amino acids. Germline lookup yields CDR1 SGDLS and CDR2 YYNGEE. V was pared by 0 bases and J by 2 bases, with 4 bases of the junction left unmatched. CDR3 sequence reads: CASSVGTGSTYEQYF. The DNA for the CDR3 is TGTGCCAGCAGCGTAGGGACAGGGTCAACCTACGAGCAGTACTTC.

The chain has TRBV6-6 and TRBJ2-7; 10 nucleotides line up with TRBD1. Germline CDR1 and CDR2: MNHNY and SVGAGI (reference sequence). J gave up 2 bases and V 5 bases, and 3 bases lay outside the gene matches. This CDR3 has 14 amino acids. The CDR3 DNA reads TGTGCCAGCAGTCCGGGACAGGGGACCTACGAGCAGTACTTC. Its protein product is CASSPGQGTYEQYF.

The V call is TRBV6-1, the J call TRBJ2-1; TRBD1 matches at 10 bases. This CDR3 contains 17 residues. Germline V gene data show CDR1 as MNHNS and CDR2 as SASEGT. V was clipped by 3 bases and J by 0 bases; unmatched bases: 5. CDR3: CASSEGQGKSSYNEQFF. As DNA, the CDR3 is TGTGCCAGCAGTGAGGGACAGGGGAAAAGCTCCTACAATGAGCAGTTCTTC.

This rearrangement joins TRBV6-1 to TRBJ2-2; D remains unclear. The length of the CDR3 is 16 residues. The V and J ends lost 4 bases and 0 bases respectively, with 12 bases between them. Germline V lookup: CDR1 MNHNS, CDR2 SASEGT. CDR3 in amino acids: CASSGWPNPNTGELFF. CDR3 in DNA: TGTGCCAGCAGTGGTTGGCCGAACCCGAACACCGGGGAGCTGTTTTTT.

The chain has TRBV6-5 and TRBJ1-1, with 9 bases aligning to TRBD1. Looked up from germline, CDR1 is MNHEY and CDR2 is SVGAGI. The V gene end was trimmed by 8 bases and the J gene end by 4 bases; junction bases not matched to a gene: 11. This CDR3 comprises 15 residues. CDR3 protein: CASRDTGGWGTEAFF. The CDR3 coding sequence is TGTGCCAGCCGGGATACAGGGGGCTGGGGCACTGAAGCTTTCTTT.

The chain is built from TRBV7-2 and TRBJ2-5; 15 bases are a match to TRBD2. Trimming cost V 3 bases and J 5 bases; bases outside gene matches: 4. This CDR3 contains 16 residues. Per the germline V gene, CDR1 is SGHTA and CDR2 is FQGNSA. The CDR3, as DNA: TGTGCCAGCAGCTTCCGAGGGACTAGCGGGGGGGAGACCCAGTACTTC. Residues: CASSFRGTSGGETQYF. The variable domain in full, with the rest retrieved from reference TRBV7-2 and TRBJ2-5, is GAGVSQSPSNKVTEKGKDVELRCDPISGHTALYWYRQSLGQGLEFLIYFQGNSAPDKSGLPSDRFSAERTGGSVSTLTIQRTQQEDSAVYLCASSFRGTSGGETQYFGPGTRLLVL.

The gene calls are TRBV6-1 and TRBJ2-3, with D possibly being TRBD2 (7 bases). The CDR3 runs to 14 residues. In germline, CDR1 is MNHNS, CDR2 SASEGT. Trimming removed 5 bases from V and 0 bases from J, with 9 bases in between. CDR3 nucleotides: TGTGCCAGCAGTCGGGGGGCCAGCACAGATACGCAGTATTTT. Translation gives CASSRGASTDTQYF.

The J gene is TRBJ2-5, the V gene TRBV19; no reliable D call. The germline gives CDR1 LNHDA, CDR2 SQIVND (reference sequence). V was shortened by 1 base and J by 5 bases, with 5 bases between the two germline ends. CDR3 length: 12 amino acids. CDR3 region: CASSIAGETQYF. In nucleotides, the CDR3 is TGTGCCAGTAGTATAGCTGGGGAGACCCAGTACTTC.

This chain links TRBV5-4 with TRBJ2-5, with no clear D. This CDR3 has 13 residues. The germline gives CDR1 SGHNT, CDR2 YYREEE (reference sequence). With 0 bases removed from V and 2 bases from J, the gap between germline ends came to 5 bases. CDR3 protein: CASSLGLQETQYF. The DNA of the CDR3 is TGTGCCAGCAGCTTGGGGTTACAAGAGACCCAGTACTTC. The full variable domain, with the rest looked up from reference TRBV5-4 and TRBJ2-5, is ETGVTQSPTHLIKTRGQQVTLRCSSQSGHNTVSWYQQALGQGPQFIFQYYREEENGRGNFPPRFSGLQFPNYSSELNVNALELDDSALYLCASSLGLQETQYFGPGTRLLVL.

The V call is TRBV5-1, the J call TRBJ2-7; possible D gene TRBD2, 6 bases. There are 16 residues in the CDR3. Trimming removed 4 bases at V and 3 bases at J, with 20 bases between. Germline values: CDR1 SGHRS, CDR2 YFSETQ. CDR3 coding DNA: TGCGCCAGCAGCCCAGCGTGGGACGGAGGGGTCTACGAGCAGTACTTC. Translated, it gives CASSPAWDGGVYEQYF.

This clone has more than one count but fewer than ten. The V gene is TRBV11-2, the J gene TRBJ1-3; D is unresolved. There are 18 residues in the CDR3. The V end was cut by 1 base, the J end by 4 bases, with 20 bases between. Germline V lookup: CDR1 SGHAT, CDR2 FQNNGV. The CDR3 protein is CASSLGIGEAAKGNTIYF. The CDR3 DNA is TGTGCCAGCAGCTTAGGGATCGGGGAGGCCGCTAAGGGAAACACCATATATTTT.

The CDR3 coding sequence is TGTGCCAGCAGCTCAGGGCTAGCGGGGGTCAGCACAGATACGCAGTATTTT. It specifies CASSSGLAGVSTDTQYF. The V and J genes are TRBV7-6 and TRBJ2-3; 10 bases map to TRBD2. The CDR3 is 17 residues long. CDR1 is SGHVS, CDR2 FNYEAQ, per germline. Germline trimming cut 4 bases from V and 0 bases from J; bases unmatched to any gene: 7. The complete variable domain, with remaining parts taken from reference TRBV7-6 and TRBJ2-3, reads GAGVSQSPRYKVTKRGQDVALRCDPISGHVSLYWYRQALGQGPEFLTYFNYEAQQDKSGLPNDRFSAERPEGSISTLTIQRTEQRDSAMYRCASSSGLAGVSTDTQYFGPGTRLTVL.

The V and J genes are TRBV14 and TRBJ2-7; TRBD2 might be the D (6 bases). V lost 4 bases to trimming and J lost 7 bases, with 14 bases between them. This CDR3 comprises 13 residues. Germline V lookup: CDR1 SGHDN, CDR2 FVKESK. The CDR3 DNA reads TGTGCCAGCAGCCCCACTTCCGGAGGGGAGCAGTACTTC. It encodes CASSPTSGGEQYF.

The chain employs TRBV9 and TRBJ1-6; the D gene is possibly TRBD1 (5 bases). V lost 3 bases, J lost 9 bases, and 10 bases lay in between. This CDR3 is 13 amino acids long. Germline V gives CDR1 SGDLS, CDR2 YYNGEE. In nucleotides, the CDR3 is TGTGCCAGCAGCGCCGGGGGGGTTTCACCCCTCCACTTT. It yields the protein CASSAGGVSPLHF.

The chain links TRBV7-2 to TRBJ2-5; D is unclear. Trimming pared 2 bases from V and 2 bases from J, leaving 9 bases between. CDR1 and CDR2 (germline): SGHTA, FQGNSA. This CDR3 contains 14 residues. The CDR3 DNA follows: TGTGCCAGCAGCTTATTAGGCTCTCAAGAGACCCAGTACTTC. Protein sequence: CASSLLGSQETQYF.

The CDR3 DNA follows: TGTGCCAGCAGCAAGCAGACGGACGGGGAGACCCAGTACTTC. Amino acid sequence: CASSKQTDGETQYF. The chain couples TRBV21-1 to TRBJ2-5. TRBV21-1 constitutes a pseudogene. The CDR3 runs to 14 residues.

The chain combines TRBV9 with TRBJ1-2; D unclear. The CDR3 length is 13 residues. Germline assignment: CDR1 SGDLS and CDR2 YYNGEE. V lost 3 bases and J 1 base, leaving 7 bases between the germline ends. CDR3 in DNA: TGTGCCAGCAGCGGAACCGTTAACTATGGCTACACCTTC. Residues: CASSGTVNYGYTF.

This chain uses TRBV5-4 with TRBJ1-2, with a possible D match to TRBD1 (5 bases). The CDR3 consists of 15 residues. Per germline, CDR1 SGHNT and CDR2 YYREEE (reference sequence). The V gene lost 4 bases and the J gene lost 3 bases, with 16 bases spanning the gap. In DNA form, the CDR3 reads TGTGCCAGCAGCGGATACCGGGACGGCGACTATGGCTACACCTTC. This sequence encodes CASSGYRDGDYGYTF.

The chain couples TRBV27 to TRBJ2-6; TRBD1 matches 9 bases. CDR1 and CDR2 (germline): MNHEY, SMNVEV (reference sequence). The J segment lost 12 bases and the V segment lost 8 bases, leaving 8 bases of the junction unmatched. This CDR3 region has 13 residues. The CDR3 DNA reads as TGTGCCAGCTCTCGGGACAGGGTAGGCGTCCTGACTTTC. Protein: CASSRDRVGVLTF.

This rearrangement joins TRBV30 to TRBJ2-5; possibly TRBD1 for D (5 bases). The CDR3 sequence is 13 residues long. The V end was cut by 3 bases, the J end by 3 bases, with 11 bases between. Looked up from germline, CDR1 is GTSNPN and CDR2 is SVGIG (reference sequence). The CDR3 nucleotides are TGTGCCTGGAGCCCCAAGGGGAAAGAGACCCAGTACTTC. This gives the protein CAWSPKGKETQYF.

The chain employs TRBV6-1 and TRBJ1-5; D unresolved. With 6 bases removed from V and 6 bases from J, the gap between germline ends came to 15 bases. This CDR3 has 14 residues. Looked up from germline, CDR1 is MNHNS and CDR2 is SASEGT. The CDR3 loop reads CASRAVRGGQPQHF. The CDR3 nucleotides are TGTGCCAGCAGAGCCGTCCGGGGAGGTCAGCCCCAGCATTTT.

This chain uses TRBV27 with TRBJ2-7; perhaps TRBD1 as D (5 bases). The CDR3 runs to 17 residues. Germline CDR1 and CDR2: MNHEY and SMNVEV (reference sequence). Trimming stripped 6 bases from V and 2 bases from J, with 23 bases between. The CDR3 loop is CASSSFTQGSAPYEQYF. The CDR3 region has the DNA TGTGCCAGCAGCTCCTTTACGCAGGGATCCGCACCCTACGAGCAGTACTTC.